Each of the 16 T cell receptor beta chains below was sequenced from the same sample in a study of T cell repertoires in cytomegalovirus infection. TCRdb re-derived calls from the reads in MiXCR, one entry per CDR3 protein. Of over 300,000 distinct CDR3 sequences in the sample, 8% to 9.5% were seen once. Source material: PBMCs. These receptor sequences come from a human donor in good health (CMV status not recorded). Some clones in this sample may be carry-over from other donors' samples.

On this clonotype: One end of the junction does not line up with germline, which may come from a read error. The CDR3 nucleotides are TGTGCCAGCAGCTTAGTCCAAGGACAGATTAATGAAAAACTGATTTTT. Protein sequence: CASSLVQGQINEKLIF. The chain is built from TRBV7-8 and TRBJ1-4; tentative D call: TRBD1 (6 bases). The CDR3 runs 16 residues. CDR1 is SGHVS and CDR2 is FQNEAQ in the germline V gene.

The chain has TRBV28 and TRBJ1-2, with TRBD1 as a possible D gene (5 bases). Germline V CDR1 and CDR2: MDHEN, SYDVKM. The CDR3 is made up of 13 amino acids. Deletions cut 10 bases from V and 4 bases from J, with 16 bases between. This CDR3 is CATVGGVAYGYTF. The CDR3 DNA sequence: TGTGCCACCGTCGGGGGAGTTGCCTATGGCTACACCTTC.

This clonotype has more than one count but fewer than ten. The chain couples TRBV19 to TRBJ2-2, with D tentatively TRBD2 (6 bases). V was pared by 7 bases and J by 3 bases, with 18 bases between. Germline values: CDR1 LNHDA, CDR2 SQIVND (reference sequence). The CDR3 extends over 16 amino acids. CDR3 region: CASNPRGRPHTGELFF. In DNA, the CDR3 is TGTGCCAGTAACCCGCGGGGCAGACCCCACACCGGGGAGCTGTTTTTT.

The sample holds many counts of this clonotype. The V gene is TRBV6-1, the J gene TRBJ2-1, with D maybe TRBD2 (6 bases). The germline V gene has CDR1 MNHNS and CDR2 SASEGT. The CDR3 totals 15 residues. With 6 bases removed from V and 2 bases from J, the gap between germline ends came to 14 bases. The CDR3 nucleotides are TGTGCCAGCAGCCTTACTAGCCTAACCTACAATGAGCAGTTCTTC. Protein: CASSLTSLTYNEQFF.

The J gene is TRBJ1-1, the V gene TRBV6-2 or TRBV6-3; D is perhaps TRBD1 (5 bases). V lost 6 bases, J lost 3 bases, and 14 bases lay in between. This CDR3 region has 14 residues. Germline V lookup: CDR1 MNHEY, CDR2 SVGEGT. CDR3 sequence (DNA): TGTGCCAGCAGGCCGGACACGACCTACACTGAAGCTTTCTTT. Translation: CASRPDTTYTEAFF.

The V call is TRBV3-1, the J call TRBJ2-2, with 11 nucleotides matching TRBD1. J lost 7 bases, V lost 3 bases, and 4 bases had no gene match. There are 15 residues in the CDR3. Germline V gives CDR1 LGHDT, CDR2 YNNKEL (reference sequence). Here the CDR3 reads CASSQAGTGGGELFF. CDR3 DNA: TGTGCCAGCAGCCAGGCCGGGACAGGGGGCGGGGAGCTGTTTTTT.

This clonotype has at least ten counts. The chain links TRBV12-3 or TRBV12-4 to TRBJ1-5, with unresolved D. The CDR3 contains 16 residues. Trimming cost V 6 bases and J 5 bases, with 20 bases left between them. CDR3 protein: CASSLRPLAADQPQHF. The CDR3 DNA reads TGTGCCAGCAGCCTACGACCCTTGGCTGCCGATCAGCCCCAGCATTTT.

This chain joins TRBV6-2 or TRBV6-3 and TRBJ2-6; D call uncertain. Trimming removed 7 bases at V and 6 bases at J, with 13 bases between. Germline CDR1 and CDR2: MNHEY and SVGEGT. The CDR3 is 14 residues long. As DNA, the CDR3 is TGTGCCAGCACCCTCCCCGATACGGCCAACGTCCTGACTTTC. Translation: CASTLPDTANVLTF.

At least ten counts were recorded for this clonotype. This chain joins TRBV27 and TRBJ1-1; D gene ambiguous. The CDR3 is 15 amino acids. Germline-derived CDR1 and CDR2 are MNHEY and SMNVEV (reference sequence). The chain's CDR3 is CASFKIPRLNTEAFF. The CDR3 nucleotides read TGTGCAAGTTTTAAGATTCCCCGGTTGAACACTGAAGCTTTCTTT.

This clonotype was seen a handful of times. The chain recombines TRBV28 with TRBJ1-5; D remains ambiguous. Germline loops: CDR1 MDHEN, CDR2 SYDVKM. The CDR3 sequence is 15 residues long. The V end lost 4 bases, the J end lost 4 bases, and 14 bases lay between the germline ends. The CDR3 DNA is TGTGCCAGCAGTTCAGCTACTGAGGGTAATCAGCCCCAGCATTTT. Translating gives CASSSATEGNQPQHF.

Points on this clonotype: This could be a read error, since a much larger clone is one nucleotide away. The V gene is TRBV7-2, the J gene TRBJ2-5, with 8 bases aligning to TRBD1. The CDR3 spans 17 residues. Losses at the gene ends were 2 bases for V and 0 bases for J; bases not matched to a gene: 8. Germline V gene sequence: CDR1 SGHTA, CDR2 FQGNSA. The CDR3 loop is CASSLRQGATYQETQYF. The CDR3 DNA follows: TGTGCCAGCAGCTTACGCCAGGGGGCTACGTACCAAGAGACCCAGTACTTC.

The chain employs TRBV11-2 and TRBJ2-1, with D possibly matching TRBD2 (6 bases). V gave up 0 bases and J gave up 6 bases, with 15 bases separating them. The CDR3 extends over 16 amino acids. Looked up from germline, CDR1 is SGHAT and CDR2 is FQNNGV. The CDR3 region has the DNA TGTGCCAGCAGCTTAGATAGCGGACTCGGGGGCAATGAGCAGTTCTTC. Amino acids: CASSLDSGLGGNEQFF.

The rearrangement uses TRBV6-5 and TRBJ1-1, with TRBD1 as a possible D gene (5 bases). The germline V gene encodes CDR1 MNHEY and CDR2 SVGAGI. V dropped 0 bases and J dropped 6 bases, with 17 bases sitting between them. This CDR3 contains 16 residues. CDR3 DNA: TGTGCCAGCAGTTACTCGATCAGGGCCAAGTTATCTGAAGCTTTCTTT. Encoded protein: CASSYSIRAKLSEAFF.

This clonotype has a handful of counts. The genes are TRBV5-6 and TRBJ1-3; D is perhaps TRBD1 (5 bases). This CDR3 spans 13 amino acids. With 4 bases removed from V and 6 bases from J, the gap between germline ends came to 11 bases. The germline V gene has CDR1 SGHDT and CDR2 YYEEEE. In DNA, the CDR3 is TGTGCCAGCAGCGGCAGGGATGAAAACACCATATATTTT. Its protein product is CASSGRDENTIYF. Looking up the rest from reference TRBV5-6 and TRBJ1-3 gives the full variable domain: DAGVTQSPTHLIKTRGQQVTLRCSPKSGHDTVSWYQQALGQGPQFIFQYYEEEERQRGNFPDRFSGHQFPNYSSELNVNALLLGDSALYLCASSGRDENTIYFGEGSWLTVV.

Points on this clonotype: A junction boundary mismatches the germline segment, possibly from a read error. V usage is TRBV5-6 and J usage is TRBJ2-7; 7 nucleotides agree with TRBD1. Germline lookup yields CDR1 SGHDT and CDR2 YYEEEE. The CDR3 spans 15 residues. DNA of the CDR3: TGTGGCAGCAGCTTGAGGGGGCCGCCCTCCTACGAGCAGTACTTC. The encoded protein is CGSSLRGPPSYEQYF.

This clonotype was counted only a few times. V gene TRBV6-2 or TRBV6-3 combines with J gene TRBJ1-1; 8 bases are shared with TRBD1. The CDR3 runs 17 residues. Germline V gene sequence: CDR1 MNHEY, CDR2 SVGEGT. The J segment lost 1 base and the V segment lost 5 bases, leaving 12 bases of the junction unmatched. CDR3 DNA sequence: TGTGCCAGCAGTACCCCCCGGGACAGGTTGGGGAACACTGAAGCTTTCTTT. Amino acids: CASSTPRDRLGNTEAFF.